One and the same sample provided the 27 T cell receptor beta chains below, sequenced in a study of blood T cell repertoires in COVID-19. Sequencing used immunoSEQ multiplex PCR; TCRdb keeps in-frame clones, though not all of them. The table lists about 120,000 clones, roughly nine tenths of them singletons. What was sequenced was peripheral blood. All receptors derive from a human donor in a cohort sampled during active COVID-19.

The chain has TRBV10-3 and TRBJ2-1; 8 positions agree with TRBD2. Trimming at V came to 6 bases and at J to 2 bases, leaving 6 bases not matched to a gene. Germline V gene lookup returns CDR1 ENHRY and CDR2 SYGVKD. The CDR3 is 15 amino acids. This CDR3 reads CAISALADTYNEQFF. The CDR3, as DNA: TGTGCCATCAGCGCACTAGCGGACACCTACAATGAGCAGTTCTTC.

This chain links TRBV6-2 or TRBV6-3 with TRBJ2-1, with TRBD2 identical over 11 bases. This CDR3 is 16 amino acids long. Per the germline V gene, CDR1 is MNHEY and CDR2 is SVGEGT. Trimming cost V 5 bases and J 9 bases; bases outside gene matches: 12. The CDR3 reads CASSTTVSGRAGEQFF. DNA of the CDR3: TGTGCCAGCAGTACCACTGTTAGCGGGAGGGCCGGTGAGCAGTTCTTC.

The chain couples TRBV6-2 or TRBV6-3 to TRBJ2-2; maybe TRBD1 (5 bases). This CDR3 is built from 15 residues. Trimming left V 5 bases short and J 6 bases short, with 16 bases between. Germline V CDR1 and CDR2: MNHEY, SVGEGT. CDR3 sequence: CASSHVRLRAGELFF. Here the CDR3 DNA reads TGTGCCAGCAGTCACGTACGCCTCAGGGCCGGGGAGCTGTTTTTT.

This clone was detected ten times or more. V usage is TRBV19 and J usage is TRBJ2-3, with D possibly matching TRBD2 (5 bases). The CDR3 totals 17 residues. Germline loops: CDR1 LNHDA, CDR2 SQIVND (reference sequence). The V and J ends lost 2 bases and 7 bases respectively, with 22 bases between them. Here the CDR3 DNA reads TGTGCCAGTAGTATAAAGAAGGCTAGCTCCCTCCGGAATACGCAGTATTTT. Translating it yields CASSIKKASSLRNTQYF.

This clone has just one count. The gene calls are TRBV5-8 and TRBJ2-1, with TRBD2 as a possible D gene (5 bases). The CDR3 covers 16 residues. The germline V gene encodes CDR1 SGHTS and CDR2 YDEGEE. V was pared by 2 bases and J by 5 bases, with 17 bases between. The CDR3 bases are TGTGCCAGCAGCTTTATTGGAAGCGGCCCCCACAATGAGCAGTTCTTC. Translating gives CASSFIGSGPHNEQFF.

The chain employs TRBV5-4 and TRBJ2-5; D gene unclear. The germline V and J ends were trimmed by 2 bases and 3 bases, with 2 bases remaining between them. The germline V gene has CDR1 SGHNT and CDR2 YYREEE (reference sequence). CDR3 length: 11 residues. CDR3 nucleotides: TGTGCCAGCAGCTTCAAAGAGACCCAGTACTTC. Translation gives CASSFKETQYF.

CDR3 residues: CASSPRTSGRHTGANVLTF. The CDR3 DNA reads as TGCGCCAGCAGCCCTAGGACTAGCGGGAGACATACTGGGGCCAACGTCCTGACTTTC. The chain links TRBV5-1 to TRBJ2-6; TRBD2 matches 13 bases. From germline, CDR1 is SGHRS and CDR2 YFSETQ. The CDR3 is 19 residues long. J was trimmed by 2 bases and V by 4 bases; bases with no gene match: 9.

The rearrangement joins TRBV7-9 to TRBJ1-1, with TRBD1 as a possible D gene (5 bases). The CDR3 sequence is 17 residues long. The ends were cut back, 0 bases at V and 4 bases at J, with 18 bases in the middle. Germline loops: CDR1 SEHNR, CDR2 FQNEAQ (reference sequence). The CDR3 loop reads CASSLARGGRLGTEAFF. The CDR3 coding sequence is TGTGCCAGCAGCTTAGCGCGGGGCGGGCGCCTTGGCACTGAAGCTTTCTTT.

This sequence joins TRBV30 and TRBJ2-7; 10 bases agree with TRBD1. Germline values: CDR1 GTSNPN, CDR2 SVGIG (reference sequence). Unmatched junction bases numbered 2, after V lost 5 bases and J lost 1 base. CDR3 length: 13 amino acids. The CDR3 region is CAWGTGVSYEQYF. The CDR3 DNA is TGTGCCTGGGGGACAGGGGTTTCCTACGAGCAGTACTTC.

This clone was detected only once. CDR3 in amino acids: CASSLYGTGGNTIYF. The CDR3 DNA reads as TGTGCCAGCAGCTTGTATGGGACAGGGGGCAACACCATATATTTT. V is TRBV5-5 and J is TRBJ1-3; TRBD1 aligns across 12 bases. The ends lost 1 base at V and 7 bases at J; junction bases unmatched: 3. The CDR3 consists of 15 residues. The V gene's germline CDR1 is SGHKS and CDR2 YYEKEE (reference sequence).

On this clone: At the DNA level, this CDR3 is encoded by other sequences in the same sample as well. This sequence joins TRBV10-2 and TRBJ2-7, with TRBD2 matching 12 bases. The length of the CDR3 is 17 residues. Germline V CDR1 and CDR2: WSHSY, SAAADI. The ends lost 5 bases at V and 0 bases at J; junction bases unmatched: 8. In DNA, the CDR3 is TGCGCCAGCAGTTTGACTAGCGGGAGTCCCAGCTCCTACGAGCAGTACTTC. Translating gives CASSLTSGSPSSYEQYF.

This rearrangement joins TRBV5-4 to TRBJ1-1, with a possible D match to TRBD1 (5 bases). This CDR3 has 15 residues. Between the trimmed V and J ends, which lost 4 bases and 4 bases, there was a span of 17 bases. Germline CDR1 reads SGHNT; CDR2 reads YYREEE (reference sequence). In DNA, the CDR3 is TGTGCCAGCAGCCCTGGGGGGGGGATCACCACTGAAGCTTTCTTT. Amino acids: CASSPGGGITTEAFF.

This chain uses TRBV7-9 with TRBJ2-1; TRBD2 agrees at 8 bases. V dropped 2 bases and J dropped 9; count of bases not matched to a gene: 12. The CDR3 sequence is 16 residues long. Germline V lookup: CDR1 SEHNR, CDR2 FQNEAQ (reference sequence). DNA for the CDR3: TGTGCCAGCAGCTTATCTGGCGGGAGGTCCGTCAGTGAGCAGTTCTTC. Its protein is CASSLSGGRSVSEQFF.

The chain is built from TRBV27 and TRBJ1-6, with D possibly TRBD1 on 5 matching bases. V gave up 3 bases and J gave up 4 bases, with 13 bases separating them. The CDR3 is 16 residues long. Germline V gene data show CDR1 as MNHEY and CDR2 as SMNVEV (reference sequence). The CDR3 coding sequence is TGTGCCAGCAGTTTCTTCAGGACAAAATATAATTCACCCCTCCACTTT. Its translation: CASSFFRTKYNSPLHF.

The chain is built from TRBV7-3 and TRBJ2-6, with D unclear. The CDR3 length is 18 residues. The germline V and J ends were trimmed by 1 base and 0 bases, with 13 bases remaining between them. Germline V lookup: CDR1 SGHTA, CDR2 FQGTGA. The CDR3 sequence is CASSLNGLLSSGANVLTF. The CDR3 region has the DNA TGTGCCAGCAGCTTAAACGGCCTACTAAGCTCTGGGGCCAACGTCCTGACTTTC.

The chain couples TRBV15 to TRBJ1-2; 9 positions match TRBD1. Germline-derived CDR1 and CDR2 are LNHNV and YYDKDF (reference sequence). The CDR3 is 15 residues long. V lost 3 bases and J lost 7; bases outside the gene matches: 9. CDR3 in DNA: TGTGCCACCAGCAGCGGGACAGGGATTACAGGTGGCTACACCTTC. Its translation: CATSSGTGITGGYTF.

By share of the sample, this clone is medium-sized. The CDR3 protein is CASTGQGASVTEAFF. The CDR3 DNA reads TGTGCCAGCACCGGACAGGGGGCCTCGGTCACTGAAGCTTTCTTT. The V gene is TRBV2, the J gene TRBJ1-1, with 11 bases that match TRBD1. CDR3 length: 15 residues. The germline V gene has CDR1 SNHLY and CDR2 FYNNEI. After removal of 7 bases from V and 4 bases from J, the junction contained 8 bases not matched to a gene.

This clone occurred once. The CDR3 region is CASSLGTSANEQFF. The CDR3 region has the DNA TGCGCCAGCAGCTTGGGAACTAGCGCTAATGAGCAGTTCTTC. The chain links TRBV5-1 to TRBJ2-1; 7 bases are shared with TRBD2. There are 14 residues in the CDR3. J lost 7 bases, V lost 0 bases, and 4 bases had no gene match. CDR1 is SGHRS, CDR2 YFSETQ, per germline.

This clone was detected a few times. The V and J genes are TRBV9 and TRBJ2-7; TRBD1 matches at 8 bases. Trimming took 4 bases from V and 0 from J; bases not matched to a gene: 6. Germline loops: CDR1 SGDLS, CDR2 YYNGEE. The CDR3 extends over 15 amino acids. This chain's CDR3 is CASSFGQGISYEQYF. In DNA, the CDR3 is TGTGCCAGCAGCTTCGGACAGGGAATCTCCTACGAGCAGTACTTC.

The chain joins TRBV7-9 to TRBJ1-1, with D possibly being TRBD1 (6 bases). The CDR3 runs to 16 residues. Trimming removed 5 bases at V and 0 bases at J, with 16 bases between. Germline CDR1 SEHNR, CDR2 FQNEAQ (reference sequence). The CDR3 bases are TGTGCCAGCAGCGCCCGTCCGGGACAACTGAACACTGAAGCTTTCTTT. This gives the protein CASSARPGQLNTEAFF.

This clone has a single count. The chain uses TRBV10-3 and TRBJ1-2; the D gene is possibly TRBD1 (6 bases). The length of the CDR3 is 14 residues. Looked up from germline, CDR1 is ENHRY and CDR2 is SYGVKD. With 4 bases removed from V and 7 bases from J, the gap between germline ends came to 16 bases. The CDR3 loop reads CAISGGPRQSGYTF. The CDR3 coding sequence is TGTGCCATCAGTGGGGGGCCCCGGCAGAGTGGCTACACCTTC.

This sequence joins TRBV11-1 and TRBJ2-5; maybe TRBD1 (5 bases). This CDR3 region has 13 residues. Germline CDR1 SGHAT, CDR2 FQDESV (reference sequence). Trimming removed 6 bases at V and 5 bases at J, with 13 bases between. CDR3 DNA: TGTGCCAGCAGACCCAGGGTGGGTGAGACCCAGTACTTC. This gives the protein CASRPRVGETQYF.

The chain joins TRBV19 to TRBJ1-6; maybe TRBD1 (6 bases). The CDR3 runs to 15 residues. Germline loops: CDR1 LNHDA, CDR2 SQIVND (reference sequence). V was trimmed by 8 bases and J by 11 bases, leaving 22 bases between them. The CDR3 region is CASGVPGQTRPPLHF. DNA of the CDR3: TGTGCCAGTGGAGTACCGGGACAAACCAGACCACCCCTCCACTTT.

The V and J genes are TRBV4-2 and TRBJ2-1; perhaps TRBD2 as D (5 bases). Trimming left V 2 bases short and J 7 bases short, with 15 bases between. The CDR3 contains 15 residues. CDR1 and CDR2 (germline): LGHNA, YNFKEQ. CDR3 coding DNA: TGTGCCAGCAGCCAACTTTGGAGTAGCGAGAATGAGCAGTTCTTC. This sequence encodes CASSQLWSSENEQFF.

The rearrangement links TRBV19 to TRBJ1-6; D is unclear. The CDR3 runs 12 residues. The V gene's germline CDR1 is LNHDA and CDR2 SQIVND (reference sequence). V lost 5 bases and J lost 9, with 8 bases in between. The CDR3 DNA follows: TGTGCCAGTAGTCCTGGAGCTTCACCCCTCCACTTT. Its translation: CASSPGASPLHF.

This clone has at least ten counts. This chain links TRBV19 with TRBJ1-1; D perhaps matches TRBD1 (5 bases). The CDR3 has 15 residues. V was trimmed by 3 bases and J by 4 bases, leaving 15 bases between them. The germline V gene encodes CDR1 LNHDA and CDR2 SQIVND (reference sequence). CDR3 amino acids: CASSIIPYGGTEAFF. In nucleotides, the CDR3 is TGTGCCAGTAGTATCATTCCGTACGGGGGCACTGAAGCTTTCTTT.

The chain recombines TRBV30 with TRBJ1-3; tentatively, D is TRBD1 (5 bases). This CDR3 is built from 14 residues. Germline-derived CDR1 and CDR2 are GTSNPN and SVGIG (reference sequence). The V gene lost 4 bases and the J gene lost 2 bases, with 12 bases spanning the gap. CDR3 DNA sequence: TGTGCCTGGATGTGGGGCAGCCCTGGAAACACCATATATTTT. It yields the protein CAWMWGSPGNTIYF.